This T cell receptor beta chain came from a study of STAT3 mutations in large granular lymphocyte leukemia (dated by TCRdb to about 2019). Broadly, across the study: Roughly half of the T-LGLL patients who were sequenced longitudinally carried canonical activating STAT3 mutations. Over half of the T-LGLL patients were given one or more immunosuppressive therapy regimens, and 40% of the treated patients had a hematologic response. Serial deep sequencing of TCRbeta CDR3 and STAT3 was performed in patients with T-cell large granular lymphocyte leukemia to reconstruct clonal hierarchy and dynamics. From an initial cohort of hundreds of LGL patients, roughly 17 representative T-LGLL cases were chosen for longitudinal sequencing of TCRbeta and STAT3. As controls, the study also included longitudinal sequencing of a couple of patients with natural killer LGL leukemia. Each patient was sequenced at an average of approximately 4 time points, ranging from 2 to 8 samplings.

Concerning this clone itself: Its antigen is unknown. No clone much larger than this one lies a single base away; base qualities are absent.

The same DNA, extracted from blood mononuclear cells, served for both the TCR sequencing and the STAT3 sequencing. Study-wide conclusions, independent of this receptor: The linking of therapy response to changes in TCR clonal burden was complicated by variable intervals between samplings and differing treatment regimens. Because no samples were available when a clone first appeared, clonal expansion was inferred from samplings taken at other points. Every T-LGLL patient showed at least one immunodominant TCRbeta clonotype, and about half showed multiple immunodominant subclonotypes. TCR clonotype switching after therapy was observed in about 35% of the 18 patients, and all newly emerging clones were found to be STAT3 wild type. The burden of the dominant TCR clone was higher than the STAT3 mutant burden in several patients, which suggests that the STAT3 mutation arose secondarily inside a clone that had already expanded. Persisting codominant clonotypes in some patients meant a small but highly pathogenic clone may have been missed.

TCRbeta libraries were sequenced on an Illumina MiSeq, and an average of about 41,000 productive templates per sample was obtained. TCRbeta CDR3 libraries were generated with the immunoSEQ assay using multiplex PCR amplification. The authors' pipeline ran thus. Following a previously defined approach, repertoire diversity was calculated, and values close to 0 point to extremely monoclonal samples. TCRdb's version of the immuneACCESS table is confined to in-frame rearrangements and falls short of the full clone set. An unresolved V gene accounts for under half of the shortfall where checked; the remainder is of unknown origin. Clone size and V and J calls were adopted from that table, with D and trimming inferred from the DNA. The sample table contains 7,000 to 9,500 clones; only one count was recorded for roughly 70% of them. The ten largest clones add up to roughly 25% of the sample. This receptor was identified in a middle-aged woman with T-cell large granular lymphocyte leukemia. Some clones in this sample may be carry-over from other donors' samples. The age is the age at diagnosis. The material sequenced was peripheral blood mononuclear cells.

The DNA sequence is TGCAGCGTTACCCAGGGACCCAACGAGCAGTACTTC. Translated, this is CSVTQGPNEQYF. Recombination linked TRBV29-1 to TRBJ2-7; the D gene could be either TRBD1 or TRBD2, each agreeing at 5 bases. Via the germline V gene, CDR1 is SQVTM and CDR2 ANQGSEA. Including cysteine and phenylalanine, the CDR3 has 12 amino acids. Of the read, only the CDR3 DNA is kept; its 36 bases are in frame from base 1. V sheds 5 bases and J sheds 5 bases, leaving 13 bases between their ends.